The sequence of this T cell receptor beta chain was determined in a study of blood T cell repertoires in COVID-19. Study-wide context: COVID-19 samples collected from the United States, Italy and Spain covered acute and convalescent phases. Nucleic acid was either cDNA or gDNA, and it came from T cells, B-cell-depleted T cells, or PBMCs.

This CDR3 region has 13 residues. The ends lost 10 bases at V and 10 bases at J; junction bases unmatched: 11. Germline V gene lookup returns CDR1 ENHRY and CDR2 SYGVKD. In the study's own analysis: Reference gene primer amplification yielded estimated nucleated cell counts. Produced via immunoSEQ multiplex PCR; TCRdb's table is partial and in-frame only. The V and J calls and clone size are taken from that table; D and trimming were inferred from the DNA. The sample lists 25,000 to 35,000 clones; 82% were seen once. The chain links TRBV10-3 to TRBJ1-2; 11 positions match TRBD1. Material for sequencing was peripheral blood. This clonotype was obtained from a man aged 80 or over with active or convalescent COVID-19. CDR3 nucleotide sequence: TGTGCCACCAAGTCCGGACAGGGGGCTTACTACACCTTC. Its translation is CATKSGQGAYYTF.